The rows below give T cell receptor beta chains drawn from one sample of a study of hypomethylating agent response in myelodysplastic syndrome. TCRdb's table, derived via immunoSEQ multiplex PCR, lists solely in-frame clones and lacks some. The repertoire holds approximately 6,000 clones, around 87% seen once, with 15% in the top ten. This sample comprised bone marrow, obtained before or after starting hypomethylating agent treatment for myelodysplastic syndrome (not recorded which). These TCRs come from a human donor with myelodysplastic syndrome. Both conserved end residues are part of each CDR3. The order of the fields is V gene, clone size, J gene, D gene, CDR3 protein, CDR3 DNA. A D gene is named only where the DNA matches it firmly. Clone sizes are given selectively: once, few, many, or a class where the clone is expanded.

TRBV6-1,.,TRBJ2-5,TRBD2,CASSRDPGGKETQYF,TGTGCCAGCAGTCGTGATCCGGGGGGTAAAGAGACCCAGTACTTC
TRBV7-2,.,TRBJ1-1,.,CASSLGGVTEAFF,TGTGCCAGCAGCTTAGGGGGTGTCACTGAAGCTTTCTTT
TRBV5-1,.,TRBJ1-4,.,CASSLAIRATNEKLFF,TGCGCCAGCAGCTTGGCCATCCGGGCAACTAATGAAAAACTGTTTTTT
TRBV6-5,.,TRBJ1-2,.,CASSYSRGNRGYTF,TGTGCCAGCAGTTACTCGCGGGGGAATCGGGGCTACACCTTC
TRBV2,few,TRBJ1-2,.,CASIYREPRYGYTF,TGTGCCAGTATTTACAGGGAACCTAGATATGGCTACACCTTC
TRBV10-3,once,TRBJ2-2,.,CAISRARTGELFF,TGTGCCATCAGTCGAGCACGGACCGGGGAGCTGTTTTTT
TRBV5-6,.,TRBJ1-4,TRBD1,CASSWGTGGHEKLFF,TGTGCCAGCAGCTGGGGGACAGGGGGGCATGAAAAACTGTTTTTT
TRBV5-5,.,TRBJ2-7,.,CASSFGASYEQYF,TGTGCCAGCAGCTTTGGGGCCAGCTACGAGCAGTACTTC
TRBV14,.,TRBJ2-3,TRBD2,CASSQDRRFTSGDRGTQYF,TGTGCCAGCAGCCAAGACCGGCGGTTTACTAGCGGGGACAGAGGTACGCAGTATTTT
TRBV29-1,.,TRBJ2-1,.,CSVEVYNEQFF,TGCAGCGTTGAGGTATACAATGAGCAGTTCTTC
TRBV6-6,once,TRBJ2-5,.,CASSSGETQYF,TGTGCCAGCAGTTCAGGGGAGACCCAGTACTTC
TRBV5-1,few,TRBJ1-2,.,CASSSPRGDRTYGYTF,TGCGCCAGCAGCTCCCCGCGGGGGGACCGAACCTATGGCTACACCTTC
TRBV5-1,.,TRBJ2-5,.,CASRRAGRGETQYF,TGCGCCAGCAGGAGGGCGGGTCGGGGGGAGACCCAGTACTTC
TRBV7-2,.,TRBJ2-5,.,CASSLLGGAETQYF,TGTGCCAGCAGCTTACTGGGGGGAGCAGAGACCCAGTACTTC
TRBV6-1,.,TRBJ1-1,.,CASSELGGRGATEAFF,TGTGCCAGCAGTGAACTGGGGGGCAGGGGAGCAACTGAAGCTTTCTTT
TRBV4-3,.,TRBJ1-4,.,CASSQDRVEKLFF,TGCGCCAGCAGCCAAGATAGGGTTGAAAAACTGTTTTTT
TRBV7-2,.,TRBJ2-3,TRBD1,CASSGTGTGGTDTQYF,TGTGCCAGCAGCGGAACCGGGACAGGGGGCACAGATACGCAGTATTTT
TRBV6-1,.,TRBJ1-1,.,CASIGRQVNTEAFF,TGTGCCAGCATCGGGCGGCAGGTGAACACTGAAGCTTTCTTT
TRBV27,.,TRBJ1-1,.,CASSLRFSFTKDTEAFF,TGTGCCAGCAGTTTACGATTCTCCTTCACTAAGGACACTGAAGCTTTCTTT
TRBV5-1,once,TRBJ2-5,.,CASSRDSYPGTQYF,TGCGCCAGCAGCCGGGACTCTTATCCGGGGACCCAGTACTTC
TRBV27,.,TRBJ2-1,TRBD2,CASSSNLGLAGGNEQFF,TGTGCCAGCAGTTCCAATCTAGGACTAGCGGGCGGCAATGAGCAGTTCTTC
TRBV19,.,TRBJ1-5,.,CASSQKGGGRSASNQPQHF,TGTGCCAGTAGTCAAAAGGGGGGTGGGAGGTCAGCTAGCAATCAGCCCCAGCATTTT
TRBV11-2,.,TRBJ2-1,.,CASSLGGPNNEQFF,TGTGCCAGCAGCTTAGGCGGGCCAAACAATGAGCAGTTCTTC
TRBV7-2,.,TRBJ2-5,.,CASSSGPVQETQYF,TGTGCCAGCAGCTCCGGCCCGGTCCAAGAGACCCAGTACTTC
TRBV7-3,.,TRBJ2-3,TRBD2,CASSLTTSGGTDTQYF,TGTGCCAGCAGCCTCACGACTAGCGGGGGCACAGATACGCAGTATTTT
TRBV19,.,TRBJ1-2,.,CASSPWERAGGGYTF,TGTGCCAGTAGCCCCTGGGAGAGGGCCGGGGGGGGCTACACCTTC
TRBV21-1,few,TRBJ1-5,.,CASSRSPDYSNQPQHF,TGTGCCAGCAGCAGGTCCCCGGATTATAGCAATCAGCCCCAGCATTTT
TRBV18,.,TRBJ1-4,.,CASLREVHNEKLFF,TGTGCCAGCTTACGAGAAGTTCATAATGAAAAACTGTTTTTT
TRBV30,once,TRBJ1-3,.,CAWSPRWSGVGGNTIYF,TGTGCCTGGAGTCCACGGTGGTCGGGGGTCGGTGGAAACACCATATATTTT
TRBV9,.,TRBJ2-1,.,CASSVALTEGGVWQFF,TGTGCCAGCAGCGTAGCTTTGACGGAGGGGGGGGTGTGGCAGTTCTTC
TRBV9,.,TRBJ2-3,.,CASSVGSGDSTDTQYF,TGTGCCAGCAGCGTAGGGTCAGGGGATAGCACAGATACGCAGTATTTT
TRBV29-1,.,TRBJ2-2,TRBD1,CSVLTGRTGELFF,TGCAGCGTATTGACAGGGCGCACCGGGGAGCTGTTTTTT
TRBV29-1,.,TRBJ1-1,.,CSVEDFSPAGTEAFF,TGCAGCGTTGAAGATTTCAGCCCGGCGGGGACTGAAGCTTTCTTT
TRBV29-1,.,TRBJ1-1,.,CSAVGGTTNTEAFF,TGCAGCGCCGTCGGGGGGACAACCAACACTGAAGCTTTCTTT
TRBV6-1,.,TRBJ2-2,TRBD1,CASRRDSDSRELFF,TGTGCCAGCAGAAGGGACAGTGACTCCCGGGAGCTGTTTTTT
TRBV7-7,.,TRBJ2-5,.,CASSFAGPGSKETQYF,TGTGCTAGCAGCTTTGCGGGCCCAGGGTCGAAAGAGACCCAGTACTTC
TRBV29-1,.,TRBJ2-5,TRBD2,CSVEKRGGHETQYF,TGCAGCGTTGAAAAGCGGGGGGGCCACGAGACCCAGTACTTC
TRBV18,.,TRBJ2-3,TRBD1,CASSAGQGTSDTQYF,TGTGCCAGCTCAGCTGGACAGGGAACCTCAGATACGCAGTATTTT
TRBV7-2,once,TRBJ1-2,TRBD1,CASTRDRLNYGYTF,TGTGCCAGCACCAGGGACAGGCTTAACTATGGCTACACCTTC
TRBV27,.,TRBJ1-1,.,CASSLNGRNTEAFF,TGTGCCAGCAGTTTAAACGGAAGAAACACTGAAGCTTTCTTT
TRBV15,.,TRBJ2-5,.,CATSRDRGVGVWAQETQYF,TGTGCCACCAGCAGAGATCGGGGAGTCGGGGTATGGGCCCAAGAGACCCAGTACTTC
TRBV19,.,TRBJ1-1,.,CASSTAPGAPTEAFF,TGTGCCAGTAGTACTGCCCCGGGGGCGCCCACTGAAGCTTTCTTT